Reported below is one TCR beta chain. Its antigen has not been determined. No much larger clonotype is one base removed from it; base qualities were not supplied. The data originate from a study of technical replicates of blood from a few donors (TCRdb year 2017). Here V drops 1 base and J drops 3 bases, and the junction holds 7 bases not matched to any gene. The germline V gene (reference sequence) sets CDR1 to PRHDT and CDR2 to FYEKMQ. The CDR3 has 16 amino acids, counting the end cysteine and phenylalanine. The entry retains the CDR3 DNA only, 48 bases that are in frame from base 1. Library preparation employed the immunoSEQ multiplex PCR assay. TCRdb retrieved this table from immuneACCESS and kept in-frame rearrangements only. Not all clones are present; in checked studies, unresolved V genes account for under half, and no reason is known for the remainder. This sample gives over 55,000 clones in total; about 90% of them show up just once. Of the sample, 4.5% to 6% is held by the ten largest clones.

The clonotype originates from a human donor in good health. Some clones in this sample may be carry-over from other donors' samples. The sample comprised PBMCs. The sequence joins TRBV13 to TRBJ2-5; TRBD2 agrees with 8 junctional bases. The sequenced DNA is TGTGCCAGCAGCTTAGCCGCTCTAGCGGGTGAAGAGACCCAGTACTTC. This translates into CASSLAALAGEETQYF.